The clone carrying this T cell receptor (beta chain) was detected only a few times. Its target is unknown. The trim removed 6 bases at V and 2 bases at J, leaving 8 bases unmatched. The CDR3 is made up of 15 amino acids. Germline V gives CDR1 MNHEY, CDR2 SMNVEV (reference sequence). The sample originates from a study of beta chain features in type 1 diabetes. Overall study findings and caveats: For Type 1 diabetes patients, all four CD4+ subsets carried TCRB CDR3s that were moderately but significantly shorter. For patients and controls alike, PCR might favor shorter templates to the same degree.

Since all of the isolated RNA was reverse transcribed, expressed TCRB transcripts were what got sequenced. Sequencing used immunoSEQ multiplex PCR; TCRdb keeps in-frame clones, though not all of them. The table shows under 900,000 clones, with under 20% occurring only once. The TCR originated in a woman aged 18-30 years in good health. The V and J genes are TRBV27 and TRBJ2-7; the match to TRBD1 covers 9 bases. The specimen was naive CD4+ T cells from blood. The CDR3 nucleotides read TGTGCCAGCAGCGAGCGGACAGGGGCGACCTACGAGCAGTACTTC. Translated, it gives CASSERTGATYEQYF.